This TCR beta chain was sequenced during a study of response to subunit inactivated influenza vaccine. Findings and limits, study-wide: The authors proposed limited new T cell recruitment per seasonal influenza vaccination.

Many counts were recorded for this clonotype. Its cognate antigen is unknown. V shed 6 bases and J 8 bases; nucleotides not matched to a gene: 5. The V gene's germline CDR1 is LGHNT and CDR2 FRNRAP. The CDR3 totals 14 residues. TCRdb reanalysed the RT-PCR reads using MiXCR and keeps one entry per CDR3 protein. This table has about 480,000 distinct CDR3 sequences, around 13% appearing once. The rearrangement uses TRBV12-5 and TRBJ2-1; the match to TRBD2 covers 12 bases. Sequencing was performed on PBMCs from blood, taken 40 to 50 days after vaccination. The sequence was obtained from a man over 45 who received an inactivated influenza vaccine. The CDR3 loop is CASGTTSGGDEQFF. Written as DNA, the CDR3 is TGTGCTAGTGGCACGACTAGCGGGGGAGATGAGCAGTTCTTC.